Each of the 10 T cell receptor beta chains below was sequenced from the same sample in a study of blood T cell repertoires in COVID-19. Assay: immunoSEQ multiplex PCR; the TCRdb copy retains only in-frame clones and omits some. The top ten hold nearly 3.5% of the sample, which has about 160,000 clones, 75% to 90% seen once. The sample taken for sequencing was PBMCs or T cells enriched from blood (not recorded which). These receptors were taken from a woman in her sixties or seventies who had recovered from COVID-19.

This clone was observed a single time. The chain recombines TRBV2 with TRBJ1-2; D is undetermined. V shed 5 bases and J shed 4 bases, with 17 bases lying between them. The CDR3 length is 15 residues. Germline assignment: CDR1 SNHLY and CDR2 FYNNEI. CDR3 in DNA: TGTGCCAGCAGTTACATGCCATCAGTACCCTATGGCTACACCTTC. The encoded protein is CASSYMPSVPYGYTF.

This chain joins TRBV15 and TRBJ2-1; TRBD1 matches at 8 bases. The CDR3 consists of 13 residues. Trimming removed 4 bases from V and 6 bases from J; junction bases left unmatched: 2. CDR1 is LNHNV, CDR2 YYDKDF, per germline (reference sequence). The CDR3 loop reads CATSNTGGNEQFF. CDR3 DNA sequence: TGTGCCACCAGCAACACAGGGGGCAATGAGCAGTTCTTC.

The chain recombines TRBV5-1 with TRBJ1-2; weak D call: TRBD1 (5 bases). V dropped 0 bases and J dropped 6 bases, with 9 bases sitting between them. Per germline, CDR1 SGHRS and CDR2 YFSETQ. The CDR3 contains 13 residues. CDR3 nucleotide sequence: TGCGCCAGCAGCTTGGTCCAGGGCCATGGCTACACCTTC. Its translation: CASSLVQGHGYTF. Drawing the rest from reference TRBV5-1 and TRBJ1-2, the complete variable domain is KAGVTQTPRYLIKTRGQQVTLSCSPISGHRSVSWYQQTPGQGLQFLFEYFSETQRNKGNFPGRFSGRQFSNSRSEMNVSTLELGDSALYLCASSLVQGHGYTFGSGTRLTVV.

In its sample, this clone was seen a few times. The rearrangement links TRBV6-5 to TRBJ2-5; D ambiguous. V shed 2 bases and J shed 5 bases, with 9 bases lying between them. Per germline, CDR1 MNHEY and CDR2 SVGAGI. The CDR3 extends over 13 amino acids. CDR3 in amino acids: CASSYMGSETQYF. The CDR3 coding sequence is TGTGCCAGCAGTTACATGGGTAGCGAGACCCAGTACTTC.

The chain uses TRBV14 and TRBJ2-3; 8 bases are a match to TRBD2. The germline gives CDR1 SGHDN, CDR2 FVKESK. Germline trimming cut 8 bases from V and 2 bases from J; bases unmatched to any gene: 6. The CDR3 is 14 amino acids. In nucleotides, the CDR3 is TGTGCCAGCCGGCGGGGGGTAGCCACAGATACGCAGTATTTT. Translating gives CASRRGVATDTQYF.

The rearrangement joins TRBV30 to TRBJ1-4; D gene uncertain. Germline V CDR1 and CDR2: GTSNPN, SVGIG (reference sequence). Deletions cut 2 bases from V and 4 bases from J, with 17 bases between. The CDR3 is 16 residues long. In DNA, the CDR3 is TGTGCCTGGAGTCCCCGAACCGCCAGTCATAATGAAAAACTGTTTTTT. Amino acid sequence: CAWSPRTASHNEKLFF.

This chain connects TRBV14 to TRBJ2-5, with D hard to call. The germline V gene encodes CDR1 SGHDN and CDR2 FVKESK. The V end was cut by 2 bases, the J end by 0 bases, with 7 bases between. The CDR3 spans 14 residues. DNA for the CDR3: TGTGCCAGCAGCCAATACGGGTACCAAGAGACCCAGTACTTC. Its translation is CASSQYGYQETQYF. Drawing the rest from reference TRBV14 and TRBJ2-5, the complete variable domain is EAGVTQFPSHSVIEKGQTVTLRCDPISGHDNLYWYRRVMGKEIKFLLHFVKESKQDESGMPNNRFLAERTGGTYSTLKVQPAELEDSGVYFCASSQYGYQETQYFGPGTRLLVL.

This chain links TRBV6-5 with TRBJ2-1; 11 positions agree with TRBD2. The CDR3 has 15 residues. V was pared by 6 bases and J by 9 bases, with 10 bases of the junction left unmatched. Germline V lookup: CDR1 MNHEY, CDR2 SVGAGI. The CDR3 region is CASRSLAGGISEQFF. CDR3 sequence (DNA): TGTGCCAGCAGATCTTTAGCGGGGGGGATTAGTGAGCAGTTCTTC.

The count of this clone is one. The V call is TRBV5-1, the J call TRBJ2-3; a weak D match, TRBD1 (5 bases). Trimming shortened V by 1 base and J by 3 bases, and 9 bases separated the two germline ends. This CDR3 is built from 14 residues. Germline V gives CDR1 SGHRS, CDR2 YFSETQ. CDR3: CASSLWQGTDTQYF. CDR3 bases: TGCGCCAGCAGCTTGTGGCAGGGAACAGATACGCAGTATTTT.

This chain joins TRBV6-5 and TRBJ1-3, with TRBD1 matching 7 bases. CDR1 and CDR2 from the germline V gene are MNHEY and SVGAGI. The CDR3 is 15 amino acids. V shed 6 bases, J shed 0 bases, and the junction held 5 bases outside the gene matches. In nucleotides, the CDR3 is TGTGCCAGCAGAGACAGGGCTAACTCTGGAAACACCATATATTTT. Its protein is CASRDRANSGNTIYF.